This T cell receptor (beta chain) is from a study of blood T cells in healthy people across ages. At the level of the study: Researchers report that template switching captured about one barcoded beta molecule per two T cells.

A sample-barcoded 5' primer and a J-beta primer mix were used in a second PCR of roughly 7 to 12 cycles. MiXCR, applied by TCRdb to the 5' RACE reads, yields one record per CDR3 protein. The sample shows around 990,000 distinct CDR3 sequences, more than 30% of them seen only once. This CDR3 is 13 amino acids long. Germline CDR1 and CDR2: GTSNPN and SVGIG (reference sequence). The V gene end was trimmed by 2 bases and the J gene end by 3 bases; junction bases not matched to a gene: 2. This clonotype was counted between two and nine times. There were at least 5.5 micrograms of total RNA extracted from every sample.

Sequencing used blood. V usage is TRBV30 and J usage is TRBJ1-2; 8 bases line up with TRBD1. The receptor comes from a man younger than 35 in good health. The CDR3 spells CAWSPGGDYGYTF. In nucleotides, the CDR3 is TGTGCCTGGAGTCCAGGGGGCGACTATGGCTACACCTTC. Variable domain in full (rest from reference TRBV30 and TRBJ1-2): SQTIHQWPATLVQPVGSPLSLECTVEGTSNPNLYWYRQAAGRGLQLLFYSVGIGQISSEVPQNLSASRPQDRQFILSSKKLLLSDSGFYLCAWSPGGDYGYTFGSGTRLTVV.